The 13 T cell receptor beta chains below come from one sample, sequenced in a study of cytomegalovirus exposure and HLA in healthy donors. Both 60 Vbeta primers and 13 Jbeta primers went into the PCR. Sequenced by immunoSEQ multiplex PCR; TCRdb stores in-frame clones only, minus some. The sample records tens of thousands of clones, just over 75% being singletons. Input material: PBMCs. Receptors were obtained from a man aged 45-65 years in good health and CMV-seronegative.

DNA for the CDR3: TGTGCCAGCAGCTTTGGGGACAGGGGAGAGACCCAGTACTTC. It translates to CASSFGDRGETQYF. This sequence joins TRBV7-9 and TRBJ2-5; 10 bases agree with TRBD1. The CDR3 consists of 14 residues. The germline CDR1 and CDR2 sequences are SEHNR and FQNEAQ (reference sequence). The V segment lost 3 bases and the J segment 4 bases; nucleotides outside the gene matches: 2.

Only a few counts were recorded for this clone. The V call is TRBV2, the J call TRBJ2-1; D is unresolved. With 3 bases removed from V and 0 bases from J, the gap between germline ends came to 9 bases. Germline CDR1 is SNHLY and CDR2 is FYNNEI. This CDR3 is 15 amino acids long. The CDR3 region has the DNA TGTGCCAGCAGTGACAGGCTGAGCTCCTACAATGAGCAGTTCTTC. The encoded protein is CASSDRLSSYNEQFF. The full variable domain, its missing parts supplied by reference TRBV2 and TRBJ2-1, is EPEVTQTPSHQVTQMGQEVILRCVPISNHLYFYWYRQILGQKVEFLVSFYNNEISEKSEIFDDQFSVERPDGSNFTLKIRSTKLEDSAMYFCASSDRLSSYNEQFFGPGTRLTVL.

The chain links TRBV6-5 to TRBJ1-5; 8 nucleotides match TRBD1. CDR3 length: 15 residues. Germline CDR1 MNHEY, CDR2 SVGAGI. The V segment lost 5 bases and the J segment 6 bases; nucleotides outside the gene matches: 9. The chain's CDR3 is CASSPGQGGRQPQHF. CDR3 DNA: TGTGCCAGCAGTCCTGGACAGGGAGGACGTCAGCCCCAGCATTTT.

The CDR3 DNA reads as TGCAGCGTTGAGAGGACTAGCGGGGGCGGAGAGACCCAGTACTTC. Translating it yields CSVERTSGGGETQYF. This sequence joins TRBV29-1 and TRBJ2-5, with 13 positions matching TRBD2. CDR3 size: 15 residues. After removal of 3 bases from V and 4 bases from J, the junction contained 5 bases not matched to a gene. In germline, CDR1 is SQVTM, CDR2 ANQGSEA.

The V call is TRBV7-3, the J call TRBJ2-1, with D possibly TRBD2 on 6 matching bases. Looked up from germline, CDR1 is SGHTA and CDR2 is FQGTGA. The CDR3 is 15 amino acids. V lost 5 bases to trimming and J lost 0 bases, with 11 bases between them. CDR3 DNA: TGTGCCAGCAGCCCCCAGACTAGCTCCTACAATGAGCAGTTCTTC. Translated, it gives CASSPQTSSYNEQFF.

V gene TRBV7-2 combines with J gene TRBJ2-7; possibly TRBD1 for D (5 bases). This CDR3 comprises 12 residues. V was trimmed by 5 bases and J by 3 bases, leaving 8 bases between them. The V gene's germline CDR1 is SGHTA and CDR2 FQGNSA. The DNA for the CDR3 is TGTGCCAGCAGCCCAGGGATCTACGAGCAGTACTTC. This codes for CASSPGIYEQYF. Complete variable domain (other parts from reference TRBV7-2 and TRBJ2-7): GAGVSQSPSNKVTEKGKDVELRCDPISGHTALYWYRQSLGQGLEFLIYFQGNSAPDKSGLPSDRFSAERTGGSVSTLTIQRTQQEDSAVYLCASSPGIYEQYFGPGTRLTVT.

This clone was observed a single time. Here the CDR3 DNA reads TGTGCCAGCAGTTGGGATAGCGGGAGGGCCCTCGGAGAGACCCAGTACTTC. Residues: CASSWDSGRALGETQYF. J is TRBJ2-5 and V is TRBV25-1, with 11 positions matching TRBD2. Losses at the gene ends were 5 bases for V and 4 bases for J; bases not matched to a gene: 12. The CDR3 contains 17 residues. Per germline, CDR1 MGHDK and CDR2 SYGVNS.

The chain uses TRBV11-2 and TRBJ2-1, with TRBD1 as a possible D gene (5 bases). The CDR3 runs 14 residues. V lost 5 bases, J lost 9 bases, and 17 bases lay in between. Germline V gives CDR1 SGHAT, CDR2 FQNNGV. CDR3 nucleotides: TGTGCCAGCAGCCGTATCCCAGGGAATACTGAGCAGTTCTTC. This translates into CASSRIPGNTEQFF.

The chain couples TRBV7-8 to TRBJ2-5, with 9 bases fitting TRBD2. Germline CDR1 and CDR2: SGHVS and FQNEAQ. The ends lost 1 base at V and 4 bases at J; junction bases unmatched: 13. The length of the CDR3 is 18 residues. The CDR3, as DNA: TGTGCCAGCAGCTTAGAGTGGGGACTAGCAAAGAAAAGAGAGACCCAGTACTTC. Translation gives CASSLEWGLAKKRETQYF. The full variable domain, with the rest looked up from reference TRBV7-8 and TRBJ2-5, is GAGVSQSPRYKVAKRGQDVALRCDPISGHVSLFWYQQALGQGPEFLTYFQNEAQLDKSGLPSDRFFAERPEGSVSTLKIQRTQQEDSAVYLCASSLEWGLAKKRETQYFGPGTRLLVL.

This chain uses TRBV27 with TRBJ2-7; D not resolved. V was pared by 0 bases and J by 2 bases, with 17 bases between. Germline V gene lookup returns CDR1 MNHEY and CDR2 SMNVEV (reference sequence). The CDR3 consists of 17 residues. This CDR3 is CASSLSPVSTITYEQYF. The CDR3 DNA follows: TGTGCCAGCAGTTTATCCCCAGTCAGTACGATCACCTACGAGCAGTACTTC.

This clone was detected only once. The chain employs TRBV7-2 and TRBJ1-5; D gene uncertain. The CDR3 is 14 amino acids. The germline V gene has CDR1 SGHTA and CDR2 FQGNSA. V was cut by 1 base and J by 1 base, with 5 bases left in between. This chain's CDR3 is CASSLVRSNQPQHF. Written as DNA, the CDR3 is TGTGCCAGCAGCTTAGTCCGGAGCAATCAGCCCCAGCATTTT.

CDR3 residues: CAIRGQETYEQYF. CDR3 coding DNA: TGTGCCATCAGGGGACAGGAGACCTACGAGCAGTACTTC. This chain uses TRBV10-3 with TRBJ2-7, with TRBD1 matching over 8 bases. Germline lookup yields CDR1 ENHRY and CDR2 SYGVKD. Trimming cost V 6 bases and J 2 bases; bases outside gene matches: 3. There are 13 residues in the CDR3.

The chain has TRBV7-9 and TRBJ1-2, with TRBD1 matching 7 bases. With 3 bases clipped from V and 8 bases from J, the junction kept 6 bases outside the gene matches. Germline CDR1 is SEHNR and CDR2 is FQNEAQ (reference sequence). CDR3 length equals 13 residues. The CDR3 sequence: CASSFDRAPGYTF. The CDR3 DNA sequence: TGTGCCAGCAGCTTTGACAGGGCGCCAGGCTACACCTTC. Supplemented by reference TRBV7-9 and TRBJ1-2, the full variable domain reads DTGVSQNPRHKITKRGQNVTFRCDPISEHNRLYWYRQTLGQGPEFLTYFQNEAQLEKSRLLSDRFSAERPKGSFSTLEIQRTEQGDSAMYLCASSFDRAPGYTFGSGTRLTVV.